The entry below describes one T cell receptor beta chain. Its antigen is currently unknown. The data were taken from a study of T cell responses to AZD1222 COVID-19 vaccine. Points from the study as a whole: Distributed over spike, vaccine-associated CD4 TCRs predominated at 160-218 and 743-854. Variant regions that are unmutated are reportedly the target of nearly half of spike-specific TCRs. With two AZD1222 doses given, Spike-specific TCR breadth and depth both rose.

CDR1 and CDR2 (germline): SNHLY, FYNNEI. The length of the CDR3 is 12 residues. With 1 base removed from V and 4 bases from J, the gap between germline ends came to 4 bases. Clones were sequenced by immunoSEQ multiplex PCR, and TCRdb holds only the in-frame ones, with some missing. This table has about 76,000 clones, 88% appearing once. Sample: peripheral blood, taken on day 0 of AZD1222 vaccination. The chain carries TRBV2 and TRBJ2-5; unclear D gene. This TCR derives from an adult in good health. CDR3 sequence reads: CASSEERETQYF. CDR3 DNA: TGTGCCAGCAGTGAAGAACGAGAGACCCAGTACTTC.